One sample yielded the 29 T cell receptor beta chains listed below, sequenced in a study of T cells in Graves' hyperthyroidism and ophthalmopathy. TCR beta CDR3 regions were amplified from RNA. In the first-round RT-PCR of the TCR CDR3, the HTBI primer set was used. MiXCR, run by TCRdb on the multiplex PCR reads, gives a single entry per CDR3 protein. The data hold a few hundred thousand distinct CDR3 sequences, with roughly 15% observed a single time. Sequenced input: blood. These receptors were taken from a woman aged 55-70 years with Graves' ophthalmopathy.

This chain uses TRBV19 with TRBJ2-1, with TRBD2 matching 10 bases. CDR1 and CDR2 from the germline V gene are LNHDA and SQIVND (reference sequence). V dropped 4 bases and J dropped 3; count of bases not matched to a gene: 12. CDR3 length equals 18 residues. The CDR3 bases are TGTGCCAGTAGTAGGAAAGCGGGAGGGCCGACCAACTACAATGAGCAGTTCTTC. It yields the protein CASSRKAGGPTNYNEQFF.

This clonotype was observed a few times. The V call is TRBV7-3, the J call TRBJ2-3; D is possibly TRBD1 or TRBD2 (5 bases each). The CDR3 is made up of 14 amino acids. Germline V gene data show CDR1 as SGHTA and CDR2 as FQGTGA. Trimming left V 1 base short and J 2 bases short, with 7 bases between. CDR3 coding DNA: TGTGCCAGCAGCTTAAAGGGACCCACAGATACGCAGTATTTT. Translation gives CASSLKGPTDTQYF.

As concerns this clonotype: Just one base apart from a much larger clone, this may be a read error. The chain couples TRBV20-1 to TRBJ2-7; D assignment may be TRBD1 or TRBD2 (5 bases each). Germline CDR1 is DFQATT and CDR2 is SNEGSKA (reference sequence). V lost 5 bases to trimming and J lost 0 bases, with 14 bases between them. This CDR3 has 14 residues. CDR3 sequence reads: CSARGPGSSYEQYF. Written as DNA, the CDR3 is TGCAGTGCTCGGGGACCAGGAAGCTCCTACGAGCAGTACTTC.

V is TRBV5-1 and J is TRBJ2-2, with 9 bases matching TRBD1. The germline V gene encodes CDR1 SGHRS and CDR2 YFSETQ. V lost 4 bases and J lost 6; bases outside the gene matches: 7. The CDR3 runs 15 residues. The DNA for the CDR3 is TGCGCCAGCAGCCCCGGGACAGGGCTGGCCGGGGAGCTGTTTTTT. This gives the protein CASSPGTGLAGELFF.

This clonotype showed up many times. The chain employs TRBV12-3 or TRBV12-4 and TRBJ1-1, with 9 bases aligning to TRBD1. J lost 1 base, V lost 3 bases, and 9 bases had no gene match. This CDR3 spans 17 amino acids. The CDR3 region has the DNA TGTGCCAGCAGTTTGGTACAGGGGGCGCGTAGGAACACTGAAGCTTTCTTT. Protein: CASSLVQGARRNTEAFF.

V is TRBV11-2 and J is TRBJ2-1; 9 positions agree with TRBD2. The CDR3 is 15 residues long. Germline values: CDR1 SGHAT, CDR2 FQNNGV. V was clipped by 5 bases and J by 9 bases; unmatched bases: 11. CDR3 coding DNA: TGTGCCAGCAGCGGGGCTAGCGGGATTTCTGGTGAGCAGTTCTTC. Its translation: CASSGASGISGEQFF.

This clonotype was observed many times. The chain uses TRBV28 and TRBJ1-5; D may be TRBD1 (6 bases). Germline CDR1 is MDHEN and CDR2 is SYDVKM. The CDR3 sequence is 15 residues long. Trimming took 1 base from V and 5 from J, leaving 12 bases between them. CDR3 amino acids: CASSLLGQGYQPQHF. The CDR3 bases are TGTGCCAGCAGTTTATTGGGGCAGGGGTATCAGCCCCAGCATTTT.

V gene TRBV5-6 combines with J gene TRBJ1-5; no clear D. There are 16 residues in the CDR3. Germline CDR1 is SGHDT and CDR2 is YYEEEE. Trimming left V 4 bases short and J 4 bases short, with 18 bases between. The CDR3 bases are TGTGCCAGCAGCCTGGGCCGCCTTTCATGGAATCAGCCCCAGCATTTT. Its translation is CASSLGRLSWNQPQHF.

This chain joins TRBV6-1 and TRBJ2-2; possibly TRBD1 for D (5 bases). The ends were cut back, 5 bases at V and 4 bases at J, with 11 bases in the middle. The CDR3 sequence is 14 residues long. Germline-derived CDR1 and CDR2 are MNHNS and SASEGT. The CDR3 reads CASSLQESTGELFF. DNA of the CDR3: TGTGCCAGCAGTTTACAGGAATCCACCGGGGAGCTGTTTTTT.

CDR3 coding DNA: TGTGCCAGCAGCCAGACGGCTTACAATCAGCCCCAGCATTTT. Translated: CASSQTAYNQPQHF. This chain joins TRBV9 and TRBJ1-5; D gene ambiguous. Germline CDR1 is SGDLS and CDR2 is YYNGEE. Trimming stripped 4 bases from V and 3 bases from J, with 11 bases between. CDR3 length: 14 amino acids. Using reference TRBV9 and TRBJ1-5 for the parts outside the CDR3, the full variable domain is DSGVTQTPKHLITATGQRVTLRCSPRSGDLSVYWYQQSLDQGLQFLIQYYNGEERAKGNILERFSAQQFPDLHSELNLSSLELGDSALYFCASSQTAYNQPQHFGDGTRLSIL.

This clonotype was counted at least ten times. This chain links TRBV28 with TRBJ2-7, with 8 nucleotides matching TRBD2. The J segment lost 0 bases and the V segment lost 10 bases, leaving 8 bases of the junction unmatched. The germline V gene has CDR1 MDHEN and CDR2 SYDVKM. CDR3 length equals 14 residues. CDR3: CATLTSGPSYEQYF. CDR3 DNA: TGTGCCACCCTCACTAGCGGACCCTCCTACGAGCAGTACTTC.

This clonotype was counted a few times. The rearrangement links TRBV19 to TRBJ2-7; 10 bases agree with TRBD1. This CDR3 has 14 residues. Germline V gene sequence: CDR1 LNHDA, CDR2 SQIVND (reference sequence). The V and J ends lost 6 bases and 2 bases, in that order; junction bases with no gene match: 4. As DNA, the CDR3 is TGTGCCAGTAGCAGGACAGGGGGGACCTACGAGCAGTACTTC. Translating gives CASSRTGGTYEQYF.

The chain employs TRBV4-2 and TRBJ1-2; 7 positions match TRBD1. Germline V lookup: CDR1 LGHNA, CDR2 YNFKEQ. The V gene end was trimmed by 2 bases and the J gene end by 4 bases; junction bases not matched to a gene: 13. The CDR3 has 17 amino acids. The CDR3 reads CASSQPGTDTQIYGYTF. In DNA, the CDR3 is TGTGCCAGCAGCCAACCCGGGACAGACACTCAGATCTATGGCTACACCTTC.

This clonotype has more than one count but fewer than ten. The chain has TRBV27 and TRBJ2-1; 8 positions match TRBD2. The CDR3 extends over 15 amino acids. Trimming removed 8 bases from V and 8 bases from J; junction bases left unmatched: 14. Germline V gene data show CDR1 as MNHEY and CDR2 as SMNVEV (reference sequence). CDR3 sequence: CASLPSGSHSHEQFF. The CDR3 DNA is TGTGCCAGCCTCCCAAGCGGGAGTCATTCTCATGAGCAGTTCTTC.

In regard to this clonotype: The missing conserved phenylalanine or tryptophan at the end of this CDR3 makes a read error likely. This chain joins TRBV9 and TRBJ2-5, with D possibly being TRBD2 (6 bases). The germline V gene encodes CDR1 SGDLS and CDR2 YYNGEE. Trimming stripped 0 bases from V and 1 base from J, with 10 bases between. The length of the CDR3 is 15 residues. The CDR3 reads CASSVAGGIQETQYL. In DNA, the CDR3 is TGTGCCAGCAGCGTAGCTGGAGGGATCCAAGAGACCCAGTACCTC.

This clonotype was found a few times. The chain carries TRBV5-1 and TRBJ2-6; 8 bases align to TRBD1. The CDR3 loop spans 18 amino acids. The V and J ends lost 1 base and 0 bases, in that order; junction bases with no gene match: 6. Germline lookup yields CDR1 SGHRS and CDR2 YFSETQ. CDR3 loop: CASSLYGTGTSGANVLTF. The CDR3 DNA reads as TGCGCCAGCAGCTTGTATGGGACAGGCACCTCTGGGGCCAACGTCCTGACTTTC.

This clonotype has ten or more counts. The V call is TRBV29-1, the J call TRBJ2-3; weak D call: TRBD2 (5 bases). This CDR3 has 12 amino acids. V gave up 3 bases and J gave up 8 bases, with 12 bases separating them. Looked up from germline, CDR1 is SQVTM and CDR2 is ANQGSEA. Written as DNA, the CDR3 is TGCAGCGTTGAGCCTAGCTCAGGTACGCAGTATTTT. Its protein product is CSVEPSSGTQYF.

At least ten counts were recorded for this clonotype. The rearrangement links TRBV12-3 or TRBV12-4 to TRBJ2-4, with a possible D match to TRBD2 (6 bases). The V end was cut by 4 bases, the J end by 3 bases, with 13 bases between. The CDR3 is made up of 15 amino acids. The DNA of the CDR3 is TGTGCCAGCAGTTCTCGGGGAGCGGGCAAAAACATTCAGTACTTC. Protein product: CASSSRGAGKNIQYF.

The V call is TRBV28, the J call TRBJ2-2, with 7 bases lining up with TRBD2. Looked up from germline, CDR1 is MDHEN and CDR2 is SYDVKM. This CDR3 is built from 16 residues. Germline trimming cut 5 bases from V and 6 bases from J; bases unmatched to any gene: 12. The CDR3 DNA follows: TGTGCCAGCAGTCCCCACGGGGAGGGTAGAGCCGGGGAGCTGTTTTTT. This encodes CASSPHGEGRAGELFF.

This chain connects TRBV6-6 to TRBJ2-2; 10 positions match TRBD2. V lost 2 bases to trimming and J lost 3 bases; unmatched junction nucleotides: 3. There are 16 residues in the CDR3. Germline V gene data show CDR1 as MNHNY and CDR2 as SVGAGI (reference sequence). CDR3 loop: CASSYEREGDTGELFF. The CDR3 region has the DNA TGTGCCAGCAGTTACGAGCGGGAGGGGGACACCGGGGAGCTGTTTTTT.

V is TRBV20-1 and J is TRBJ2-5; 9 positions agree with TRBD2. This CDR3 region has 14 residues. V was pared by 3 bases and J by 9 bases, with 11 bases of the junction left unmatched. The germline CDR1 and CDR2 sequences are DFQATT and SNEGSKA (reference sequence). CDR3 bases: TGCAGTGCTAGGGTGGCGGGAGGGCCCGGGGCCCAGTACTTC. This sequence encodes CSARVAGGPGAQYF.

This clonotype was counted ten times or more. This sequence joins TRBV10-3 and TRBJ2-6; D is undetermined. There are 16 residues in the CDR3. Germline V gives CDR1 ENHRY, CDR2 SYGVKD. V lost 4 bases and J 2 bases, leaving 12 bases between the germline ends. This CDR3 reads CAISVRSRTGANVLTF. As DNA, the CDR3 is TGTGCCATCAGTGTGCGTTCGAGAACTGGGGCCAACGTCCTGACTTTC.

This chain joins TRBV20-1 and TRBJ2-5, with D tentatively TRBD1 (6 bases). V was cut by 0 bases and J by 5 bases, with 16 bases left in between. The CDR3 is made up of 15 amino acids. In germline, CDR1 is DFQATT, CDR2 SNEGSKA (reference sequence). CDR3 region: CSARDGAGVGETQYF. DNA for the CDR3: TGCAGTGCTAGAGACGGAGCAGGGGTCGGGGAGACCCAGTACTTC.

The chain recombines TRBV7-8 with TRBJ2-2, with D possibly matching TRBD2 (6 bases). Trimming left V 5 bases short and J 4 bases short, with 14 bases between. There are 15 residues in the CDR3. CDR1 and CDR2 (germline): SGHVS, FQNEAQ. The CDR3 reads CASSPWTTATGELFF. CDR3 sequence (DNA): TGTGCCAGCAGCCCCTGGACTACGGCCACCGGGGAGCTGTTTTTT.

This clonotype has a count of ten or more. The rearrangement uses TRBV11-2 and TRBJ1-2; no clear D gene. CDR1 is SGHAT and CDR2 is FQNNGV in the germline V gene. CDR3 length equals 13 residues. V shed 2 bases and J shed 6 bases, with 10 bases lying between them. CDR3: CASSLSGVHGYTF. CDR3 nucleotides: TGTGCCAGCAGCTTATCCGGGGTTCATGGCTACACCTTC.

The chain is built from TRBV4-1 and TRBJ1-3, with TRBD1 as a possible D gene (6 bases). V lost 1 base to trimming and J lost 0 bases, with 13 bases between them. Germline-derived CDR1 and CDR2 are MGHRA and YSYEKL. The CDR3 contains 17 residues. The CDR3 here is CASSQGGRGLSGNTIYF. CDR3 nucleotide sequence: TGCGCCAGCAGCCAAGGGGGGCGGGGGCTCTCTGGAAACACCATATATTTT.

This clonotype was observed at least ten times. V is TRBV7-2 and J is TRBJ2-1; D gene unclear. The V gene's germline CDR1 is SGHTA and CDR2 FQGNSA. V was shortened by 3 bases and J by 0 bases, with 9 bases between the two germline ends. This CDR3 has 15 amino acids. This CDR3 reads CASSLIPSSYNEQFF. CDR3 sequence (DNA): TGTGCCAGCAGCTTGATACCTAGCTCCTACAATGAGCAGTTCTTC.

This chain uses TRBV5-5 with TRBJ2-1; 16 bases agree with TRBD2. With 4 bases clipped from V and 6 bases from J, the junction kept 7 bases outside the gene matches. There are 17 residues in the CDR3. Looked up from germline, CDR1 is SGHKS and CDR2 is YYEKEE (reference sequence). The CDR3 nucleotides are TGTGCCAGCAGCCCGGGACTAGCGGGAGGGCCCATCAATGAGCAGTTCTTC. It is translated as CASSPGLAGGPINEQFF.

The CDR3 nucleotides read TGCAGTGCTAGAGATCGCTCACGGATTGGGACTAGTGAAAATAATGAGCAGTTCTTC. It codes for CSARDRSRIGTSENNEQFF. The chain uses TRBV20-1 and TRBJ2-1; 8 nucleotides line up with TRBD2. Trimming cost V 0 bases and J 7 bases; bases outside gene matches: 20. CDR1 is DFQATT and CDR2 is SNEGSKA in the germline V gene (reference sequence). The CDR3 is 19 amino acids.